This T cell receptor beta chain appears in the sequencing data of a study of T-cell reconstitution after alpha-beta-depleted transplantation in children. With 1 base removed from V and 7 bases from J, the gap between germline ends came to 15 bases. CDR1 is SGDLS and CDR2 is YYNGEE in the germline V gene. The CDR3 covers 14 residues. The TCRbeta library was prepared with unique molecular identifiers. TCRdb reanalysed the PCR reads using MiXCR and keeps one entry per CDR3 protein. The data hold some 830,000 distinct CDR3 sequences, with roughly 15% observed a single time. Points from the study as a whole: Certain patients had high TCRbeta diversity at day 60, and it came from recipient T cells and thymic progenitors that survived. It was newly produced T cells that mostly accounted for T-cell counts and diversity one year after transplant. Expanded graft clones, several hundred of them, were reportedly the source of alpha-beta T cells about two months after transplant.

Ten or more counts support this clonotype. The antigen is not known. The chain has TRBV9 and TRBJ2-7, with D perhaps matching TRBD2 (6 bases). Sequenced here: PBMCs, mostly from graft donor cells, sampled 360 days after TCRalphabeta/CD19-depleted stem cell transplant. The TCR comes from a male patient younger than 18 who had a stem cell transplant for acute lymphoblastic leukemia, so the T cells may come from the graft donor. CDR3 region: CASSVSSGSREQYF. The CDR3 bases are TGTGCCAGCAGCGTAAGTAGCGGTTCAAGGGAGCAGTACTTC.